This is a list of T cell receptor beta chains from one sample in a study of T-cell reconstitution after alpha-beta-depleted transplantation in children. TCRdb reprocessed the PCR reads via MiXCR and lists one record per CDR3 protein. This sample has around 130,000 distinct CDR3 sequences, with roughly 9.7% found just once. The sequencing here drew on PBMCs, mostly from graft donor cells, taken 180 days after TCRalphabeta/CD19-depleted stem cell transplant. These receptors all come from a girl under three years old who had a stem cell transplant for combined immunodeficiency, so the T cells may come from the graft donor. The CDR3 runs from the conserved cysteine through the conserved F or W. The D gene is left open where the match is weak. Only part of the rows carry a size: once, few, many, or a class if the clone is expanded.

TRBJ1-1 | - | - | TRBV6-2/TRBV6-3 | CASSVPRQGWRLLNTEAFF | TGTGCCAGCAGTGTCCCCCGGCAGGGTTGGAGGCTACTGAACACTGAAGCTTTCTTT
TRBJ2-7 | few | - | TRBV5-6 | CASSLVGRLETYEQYF | TGTGCCAGCAGCTTGGTTGGGAGGCTAGAGACCTACGAGCAGTACTTC
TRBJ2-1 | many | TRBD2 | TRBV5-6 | CASSLTSGPYNEQFF | TGTGCCAGCAGCTTAACTAGCGGGCCCTACAATGAGCAGTTCTTC
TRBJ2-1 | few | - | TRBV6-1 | CASSLAPRSEQFF | TGTGCCAGCAGTTTAGCGCCCCGGTCCGAGCAGTTCTTC
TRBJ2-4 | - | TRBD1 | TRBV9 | CASSAGQGFCKNIQYF | TGTGCCAGCAGCGCTGGACAGGGGTTCTGCAAAAACATTCAGTACTTC
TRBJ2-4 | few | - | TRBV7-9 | CASSLGERIQYF | TGTGCCAGCAGCTTAGGGGAGCGCATTCAGTACTTC
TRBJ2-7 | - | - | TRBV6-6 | CASRAGRDYEQYF | TGTGCCAGCCGGGCGGGCAGGGACTACGAGCAGTACTTC
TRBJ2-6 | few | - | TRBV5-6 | CASSFIGVSGANVLTF | TGTGCCAGCAGCTTCATAGGAGTCTCTGGGGCCAACGTCCTGACTTTC
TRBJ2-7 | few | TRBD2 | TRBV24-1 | CATSERWTSATYEQYF | TGTGCCACCAGTGAGCGGTGGACTAGCGCCACCTACGAGCAGTACTTC
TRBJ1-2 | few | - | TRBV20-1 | CSARDPGFYGYTF | TGCAGTGCTAGAGATCCGGGTTTCTATGGCTACACCTTC
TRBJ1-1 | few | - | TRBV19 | CASSTPHRVHTEAFF | TGTGCCAGTAGTACACCGCACAGGGTCCACACTGAAGCTTTCTTT
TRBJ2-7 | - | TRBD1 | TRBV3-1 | CATSLGDRGTYEQYF | TGTGCCACCTCCTTAGGGGACAGGGGTACCTACGAGCAGTACTTC
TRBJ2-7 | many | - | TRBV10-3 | CAIRQTGREQYF | TGTGCCATCAGACAAACAGGGAGAGAGCAGTACTTC
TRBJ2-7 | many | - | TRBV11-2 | CASSLDRGFYEQYF | TGTGCCAGCAGCTTAGATAGGGGATTCTACGAGCAGTACTTC
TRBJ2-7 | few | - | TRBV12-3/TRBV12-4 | CASTLDPGEQYF | TGTGCCAGCACATTGGACCCGGGTGAGCAGTACTTC
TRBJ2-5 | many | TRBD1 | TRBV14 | CASSHYGQGLQETQYF | TGTGCCAGCAGCCACTACGGACAGGGCCTTCAAGAGACCCAGTACTTC
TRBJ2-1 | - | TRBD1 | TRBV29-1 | CSVEDGQGAGNEQFF | TGCAGCGTTGAAGACGGTCAGGGGGCAGGAAATGAGCAGTTCTTC
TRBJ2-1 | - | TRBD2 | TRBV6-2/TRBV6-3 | CASSWTSGSNEQFF | TGTGCCAGCAGCTGGACTAGCGGGAGTAATGAGCAGTTCTTC
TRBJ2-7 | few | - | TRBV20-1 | CSASLGLPDEQYF | TGCAGTGCTAGCCTGGGACTTCCCGACGAGCAGTACTTC
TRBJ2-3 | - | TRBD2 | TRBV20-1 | CSPWTRRNTQYF | TGCAGCCCTTGGACTAGAAGGAATACGCAGTATTTT
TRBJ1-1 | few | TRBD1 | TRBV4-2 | CASSLGTGSKTEAFF | TGTGCCAGCAGCCTCGGGACAGGGTCGAAGACTGAAGCTTTCTTT
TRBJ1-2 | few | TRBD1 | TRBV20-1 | CSANSGGYYGYTF | TGCAGTGCCAATTCAGGGGGCTACTATGGCTACACCTTC
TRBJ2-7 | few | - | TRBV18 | CASSPPNNERYEQYF | TGTGCCAGCTCACCACCGAATAACGAGCGGTACGAGCAGTACTTC
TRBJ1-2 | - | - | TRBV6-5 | CASRTVYGYTF | TGTGCCAGTAGGACGGTCTATGGCTACACCTTC
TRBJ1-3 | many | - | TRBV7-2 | CASSLVYRGTIYF | TGTGCCAGCAGCTTAGTGTACAGAGGCACCATATATTTT
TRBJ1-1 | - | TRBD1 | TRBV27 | CASSWGQGWRETEAFF | TGTGCCAGCAGTTGGGGACAGGGTTGGCGAGAGACTGAAGCTTTCTTT
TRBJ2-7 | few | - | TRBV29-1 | CSVQDRRTYEQYF | TGCAGCGTTCAAGACAGAAGGACCTACGAGCAGTACTTC
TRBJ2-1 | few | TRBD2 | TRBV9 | CASSVGSGGTSGYNEQFF | TGTGCCAGCAGCGTAGGGTCGGGGGGGACTAGCGGATACAATGAGCAGTTCTTC
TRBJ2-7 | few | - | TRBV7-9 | CASSPTVGRGHEQYF | TGTGCCAGCAGCCCAACGGTGGGTCGGGGACACGAGCAGTACTTC
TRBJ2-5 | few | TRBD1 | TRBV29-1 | CSVERRDRGGQETQYF | TGCAGCGTTGAGCGCCGGGACAGGGGGGGTCAAGAGACCCAGTACTTC
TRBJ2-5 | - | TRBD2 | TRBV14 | CASSQDIVLSGRSETQYF | TGTGCCAGCAGCCAAGATATCGTCCTTAGCGGGAGGTCAGAGACCCAGTACTTC
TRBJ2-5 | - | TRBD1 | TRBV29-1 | CSVEDRGTGDPRETQYF | TGCAGCGTTGAAGATAGGGGGACAGGGGATCCGAGAGAGACCCAGTACTTC
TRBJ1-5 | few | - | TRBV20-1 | CSARYRGLGQPQHF | TGCAGTGCTAGATATCGGGGTTTGGGGCAGCCCCAGCATTTT
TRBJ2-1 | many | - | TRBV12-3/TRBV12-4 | CASSPAGSHEQFF | TGTGCCAGCAGTCCCGCAGGCTCCCATGAGCAGTTCTTC
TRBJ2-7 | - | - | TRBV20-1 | CSVRARGYEQYF | TGCAGTGTTCGGGCCCGTGGCTACGAGCAGTACTTC